This TCR beta chain came from a study of Graves' ophthalmopathy and Graves' hyperthyroidism. Study-level background: Before any treatment, peripheral blood was taken at the initial diagnosis.

This clonotype turned up a few times. What it binds is not known. Amplification of TCR beta CDR3 regions used RNA transcripts. HTBI primers served in a first-round RT-PCR, which a second-round multiplex PCR followed. TCRdb reprocessed the multiplex PCR reads with MiXCR, giving one entry per CDR3 protein. The sample lists about 740,000 distinct CDR3 sequences; 40% were seen once. Other autoimmune diseases, uncontrolled infections, pregnancy or lactation led to the exclusion of patients. Study-wide points: Most thyroid-expanded clonotypes exceeding 0.001 frequency were also found in blood. Sensitivity reached nearly 71% and specificity approximately 72% when the model predicted ophthalmopathy progression.

The CDR3 has 14 residues. Germline-derived CDR1 and CDR2 are SGDLS and YYNGEE. The V gene lost 0 bases and the J gene lost 2 bases, with 9 bases spanning the gap. The source of this sequence is an adult man with Graves' ophthalmopathy. The chain joins TRBV9 to TRBJ2-7; D gene unclear. Specimen: peripheral blood. This CDR3 is CASSVAPAPYEQYF. CDR3 sequence (DNA): TGTGCCAGCAGCGTAGCTCCGGCTCCCTACGAGCAGTACTTC.